Listed below are T cell receptor beta chains from one sample, sequenced in a study of Ad26.COV2.S vaccination and SARS-CoV-2 variants. Generated by immunoSEQ multiplex PCR, the TCRdb table keeps only in-frame clones and is missing some. The top ten clones hold about 4.1% of a sample with a few hundred thousand clones, less than 95% of them seen once. The source was peripheral blood, collected in a trial of Ad26.COV2.S vaccine versus placebo. The receptors were gathered from a person aged 18 to 65 who received the Ad26.COV2.S COVID-19 vaccine or a placebo. CDR3s include the opening cysteine and the closing phenylalanine or tryptophan. D genes are given only for firm matches. Clone size is not always given. Where it is, it says once, few, many or a class for expanded clones.

j_gene: TRBJ2-6
v_gene: TRBV10-3
d_gene: TRBD1
abundance: .
CDR3nt: TGTGCCATCCAATCCCAGGGGGCGGGTGGGGCCAACGTCCTGACTTTC
CDR3aa: CAIQSQGAGGANVLTF

j_gene: TRBJ2-5
v_gene: TRBV24-1
d_gene: TRBD1
abundance: once
CDR3nt: TGTGCCACCAGTGATCGAGGACAGGGGGAGACCCAGTACTTC
CDR3aa: CATSDRGQGETQYF

j_gene: TRBJ2-1
v_gene: TRBV7-2
d_gene: .
abundance: .
CDR3nt: TGTGCCAGCAGCTTAGACAGGAATCGAAACAATGAGCAGTTCTTC
CDR3aa: CASSLDRNRNNEQFF

j_gene: TRBJ2-1
v_gene: TRBV24-1
d_gene: .
abundance: .
CDR3nt: TGTGCCACCAGTGGGGGGGCTGAGCAGTTCTTC
CDR3aa: CATSGGAEQFF

j_gene: TRBJ2-7
v_gene: TRBV7-9
d_gene: TRBD1
abundance: few
CDR3nt: TGTGCCAGCAGCCCCCGGACAGGGAAGGGGTACGAGCAGTACTTC
CDR3aa: CASSPRTGKGYEQYF

j_gene: TRBJ2-2
v_gene: TRBV24-1
d_gene: .
abundance: .
CDR3nt: TGTGCCACCAGTGATTTAACTCCCGGGGAGCTGTTTTTT
CDR3aa: CATSDLTPGELFF

j_gene: TRBJ2-1
v_gene: TRBV7-2
d_gene: .
abundance: .
CDR3nt: TGTGCCAGTAGCTTAAGTAGCCCCGCTAGCTCCTACAATGAGCAGTTCTTC
CDR3aa: CASSLSSPASSYNEQFF

j_gene: TRBJ2-3
v_gene: TRBV2
d_gene: .
abundance: .
CDR3nt: TGTGCCAGCAGGGGGGGACCCCCGAATACGCAGTATTTT
CDR3aa: CASRGGPPNTQYF

j_gene: TRBJ2-1
v_gene: TRBV29-1
d_gene: TRBD2
abundance: .
CDR3nt: TGCAGCGTTGGGTCTAGCGGGGGGTACAATGAGCAGTTCTTC
CDR3aa: CSVGSSGGYNEQFF

j_gene: TRBJ2-1
v_gene: TRBV19
d_gene: .
abundance: .
CDR3nt: TGTGCCAGTAGTATCCGGCAGGGAGGAAGATCGGACAATGAGCAGTTCTTC
CDR3aa: CASSIRQGGRSDNEQFF

j_gene: TRBJ2-1
v_gene: TRBV7-9
d_gene: .
abundance: .
CDR3nt: TGTGCCAGCAGCTTAGATCGCCCCGGTGTCTTTGCCGATGAGCAGTTCTTC
CDR3aa: CASSLDRPGVFADEQFF

j_gene: TRBJ2-3
v_gene: TRBV5-1
d_gene: .
abundance: .
CDR3nt: TGCGCCAGCAGCTCCGGGACGGTTAGCACAGATACGCAGTATTTT
CDR3aa: CASSSGTVSTDTQYF

j_gene: TRBJ1-4
v_gene: TRBV27
d_gene: .
abundance: .
CDR3nt: TGTGCCAGCAGGGAAGATGCAACTAATGAAAAACTGTTTTTT
CDR3aa: CASREDATNEKLFF

j_gene: TRBJ1-5
v_gene: TRBV27
d_gene: .
abundance: .
CDR3nt: TGTGCCAGCAGTCCTTCGCAGGAGATCAATCAGCCCCAGCATTTT
CDR3aa: CASSPSQEINQPQHF

j_gene: TRBJ2-7
v_gene: TRBV7-2
d_gene: .
abundance: .
CDR3nt: TGTGCCAGCAGCTTAGATCCGGGAGTAGGGGAGCAGTACTTC
CDR3aa: CASSLDPGVGEQYF

j_gene: TRBJ2-3
v_gene: TRBV6-2/TRBV6-3
d_gene: TRBD2
abundance: .
CDR3nt: TGTGCCAGCAGCTTTAAAGCGGGAGAGAACACAGATACGCAGTATTTT
CDR3aa: CASSFKAGENTDTQYF

j_gene: TRBJ2-7
v_gene: TRBV10-3
d_gene: .
abundance: .
CDR3nt: TGTGCCATCAGTGAATGGGGGGCAAACGAGCAGTACTTC
CDR3aa: CAISEWGANEQYF

j_gene: TRBJ2-7
v_gene: TRBV5-1
d_gene: TRBD1
abundance: .
CDR3nt: TGCGCCAGCAGCCCAGGACAGGGTTCATACGAGCAGTACTTC
CDR3aa: CASSPGQGSYEQYF

j_gene: TRBJ2-3
v_gene: TRBV7-2
d_gene: .
abundance: .
CDR3nt: TGTGCCAGCAGCTTAGTGGGGGGTCTGGGGCGCACAGATACGCAGTATTTT
CDR3aa: CASSLVGGLGRTDTQYF

j_gene: TRBJ2-7
v_gene: TRBV7-9
d_gene: TRBD1
abundance: once
CDR3nt: TGTGCCAGCAGCTCCCGGGACAGGGCCTACGAGCAGTACTTC
CDR3aa: CASSSRDRAYEQYF

j_gene: TRBJ2-3
v_gene: TRBV27
d_gene: .
abundance: .
CDR3nt: TGTGCCAGCAGCCGCGGCGGGAATAGGGCAGATACGCAGTATTTT
CDR3aa: CASSRGGNRADTQYF

j_gene: TRBJ1-1
v_gene: TRBV19
d_gene: .
abundance: .
CDR3nt: TGTGCCAGTAGTATAGATACCAGGGTGGGCACTGAAGCTTTCTTT
CDR3aa: CASSIDTRVGTEAFF

j_gene: TRBJ2-6
v_gene: TRBV24-1
d_gene: .
abundance: .
CDR3nt: TGTGCCACCAGTGATCCAACAGAGTCTGGGGCCAACGTCCTGACTTTC
CDR3aa: CATSDPTESGANVLTF

j_gene: TRBJ2-7
v_gene: TRBV13
d_gene: TRBD1
abundance: .
CDR3nt: TGTGCCAGCAGCGTTGGACAGGGGGCTCGAGAGCAGTACTTC
CDR3aa: CASSVGQGAREQYF

j_gene: TRBJ2-3
v_gene: TRBV6-4
d_gene: .
abundance: .
CDR3nt: TGTGCCAGCAGTGACGGTCAGATAGGGTCAGATACGCAGTATTTT
CDR3aa: CASSDGQIGSDTQYF

j_gene: TRBJ2-2
v_gene: TRBV9
d_gene: TRBD2
abundance: once
CDR3nt: TGTGCCAGCAGCGGAGCCGGGACTAGCGGGAGAAGGGGCTACACCGGGGAGCTGTTTTTT
CDR3aa: CASSGAGTSGRRGYTGELFF

j_gene: TRBJ2-7
v_gene: TRBV28
d_gene: .
abundance: .
CDR3nt: TGTGCCAGCCGTCTGGCCTACGAGCAGTACTTC
CDR3aa: CASRLAYEQYF

j_gene: TRBJ1-1
v_gene: TRBV28
d_gene: .
abundance: .
CDR3nt: TGTGCCAGCAGTTTATCCGATGGGGACACTGAAGCTTTCTTT
CDR3aa: CASSLSDGDTEAFF

j_gene: TRBJ2-6
v_gene: TRBV19
d_gene: .
abundance: .
CDR3nt: TGTGCCAGTAGTATCGGTAACTCTGGGGCCAACGTCCTGACTTTC
CDR3aa: CASSIGNSGANVLTF

j_gene: TRBJ2-7
v_gene: TRBV9
d_gene: TRBD1
abundance: .
CDR3nt: TGTGCCAGCAGCGTAGGACAGGGGGCCTACGAGCAGTACTTC
CDR3aa: CASSVGQGAYEQYF

j_gene: TRBJ2-6
v_gene: TRBV5-4
d_gene: .
abundance: .
CDR3nt: TGTGCCAGCAGCTTAGGGGCGGAGGGAAACGTCCTGACTTTC
CDR3aa: CASSLGAEGNVLTF

j_gene: TRBJ2-7
v_gene: TRBV10-3
d_gene: .
abundance: .
CDR3nt: TGTGCCATCAGTCTGGGACACCTAGTTTCCTACGAGCAGTACTTC
CDR3aa: CAISLGHLVSYEQYF

j_gene: TRBJ1-2
v_gene: TRBV13
d_gene: TRBD1
abundance: once
CDR3nt: TGTGCCAGCAGCCCCTTATCCCGACAGGGCGGCAACTATGGCTACACCTTC
CDR3aa: CASSPLSRQGGNYGYTF

j_gene: TRBJ2-7
v_gene: TRBV27
d_gene: .
abundance: .
CDR3nt: TGTGCCAGCAGTTTATCAGGGACCCCATACGAGCAGTACTTC
CDR3aa: CASSLSGTPYEQYF

j_gene: TRBJ1-1
v_gene: TRBV19
d_gene: .
abundance: .
CDR3nt: TGTGCCAGTAGCACCCTACAGGGAAGAGGCACTGAAGCTTTCTTT
CDR3aa: CASSTLQGRGTEAFF

j_gene: TRBJ2-7
v_gene: TRBV9
d_gene: TRBD1
abundance: few
CDR3nt: TGTGCCAGTACTACAGGGGTCGAGCAGTACTTC
CDR3aa: CASTTGVEQYF

j_gene: TRBJ1-1
v_gene: TRBV3-1/TRBV3-2
d_gene: .
abundance: .
CDR3nt: TGTGCCAGCAGCCAAGAGGGGGTTGGTCACACTGAAGCTTTCTTT
CDR3aa: CASSQEGVGHTEAFF

j_gene: TRBJ2-1
v_gene: TRBV7-7
d_gene: TRBD2
abundance: .
CDR3nt: TGTGCCAGCAGCTTATTAGCGGGAGCTAGCAATGAGCAGTTCTTC
CDR3aa: CASSLLAGASNEQFF

j_gene: TRBJ2-3
v_gene: TRBV15
d_gene: TRBD2
abundance: .
CDR3nt: TGTGCCACCAGCAGAGGGGCTAGCGGGAGGGCCGGGACAGATACGCAGTATTTT
CDR3aa: CATSRGASGRAGTDTQYF

j_gene: TRBJ2-7
v_gene: TRBV5-5
d_gene: .
abundance: .
CDR3nt: TGTGCCAGCCTACGCTCCGGGGTAGGGGCCTACGAGCAGTACTTC
CDR3aa: CASLRSGVGAYEQYF

j_gene: TRBJ2-3
v_gene: TRBV14
d_gene: TRBD2
abundance: .
CDR3nt: TGTGCCAGCAGCTGGGACTACAATACGCAGTATTTT
CDR3aa: CASSWDYNTQYF

j_gene: TRBJ2-2
v_gene: TRBV5-6
d_gene: TRBD2
abundance: .
CDR3nt: TGTGCCAGCAGCTTGCAGGGACTAGAGAACACCGGGGAGCTGTTTTTT
CDR3aa: CASSLQGLENTGELFF

j_gene: TRBJ2-1
v_gene: TRBV5-8
d_gene: .
abundance: .
CDR3nt: TGTGCCAGCAGCTCCCGGACCTTTTACAATGAGCAGTTCTTC
CDR3aa: CASSSRTFYNEQFF

j_gene: TRBJ2-7
v_gene: TRBV7-7
d_gene: .
abundance: .
CDR3nt: TGTGCTAGCAGCTCAGGTATCGGGGCGGGCGAGCAGTACTTC
CDR3aa: CASSSGIGAGEQYF

j_gene: TRBJ2-2
v_gene: TRBV7-9
d_gene: .
abundance: .
CDR3nt: TGTGCCAGCAGCTACGGCCGGGGCACCGGGGAGCTGTTTTTT
CDR3aa: CASSYGRGTGELFF

j_gene: TRBJ2-5
v_gene: TRBV15
d_gene: TRBD1
abundance: .
CDR3nt: TGTGCCACCAGCAAACCCGGGACAGGGGGAGGAGAGACCCAGTACTTC
CDR3aa: CATSKPGTGGGETQYF